These 24 T cell receptor beta chains were sequenced from one sample in a study of identical twins. Each CDR3 protein gets one entry after TCRdb re-called the 5' RACE reads with MiXCR. The repertoire consists of around 1.7 million distinct CDR3 sequences, with less than 35% occurring once and the leading ten covering less than 0.35%. The sequenced sample consisted of cord blood. All receptors come from a newborn girl in good health.

To note about this clonotype: This sequence may be a read error, since a much larger clone differs from it by one base. Written as DNA, the CDR3 is TGTGCCAGCAGTGGACACCAATTAAAACAGGATACGCAGTATTTT. It yields the protein CASSGHQLKQDTQYF. The V gene is TRBV2, the J gene TRBJ2-3; D unclear. The V gene lost 4 bases and the J gene lost 6 bases, with 17 bases spanning the gap. Germline-derived CDR1 and CDR2 are SNHLY and FYNNEI. The CDR3 is made up of 15 amino acids.

CDR3 sequence (DNA): TGTGCCAGCAGCCCATGGACTAGCAGTTACAATGAGCAGTTCTTC. Translated: CASSPWTSSYNEQFF. The rearrangement links TRBV7-2 to TRBJ2-1; 8 nucleotides match TRBD2. Per the germline V gene, CDR1 is SGHTA and CDR2 is FQGNSA. The V segment lost 5 bases and the J segment 4 bases; nucleotides outside the gene matches: 7. CDR3 length: 15 residues.

This clonotype was seen a handful of times. V and J are TRBV21-1 and TRBJ2-7; the D call in the table, TRBD2, was not verified against the DNA. TRBV21-1 is noted as a pseudogene. The CDR3 has 13 amino acids. The DNA of the CDR3 is TGTGCCAGCAGCAAAGGGGCCTTATACGAGCAGTACTTC. It codes for CASSKGALYEQYF.

The CDR3 DNA is TGTGCCAGCAGTTTAGGGCTTGTGAGAACAGGGGGCTCCTACGAGCAGTACTTC. This translates into CASSLGLVRTGGSYEQYF. V and J are TRBV12-3 or TRBV12-4 and TRBJ2-7, with 8 nucleotides matching TRBD1. The junction had 11 bases not matched to a gene; V was cut back by 1 base and J by 0 bases. There are 18 residues in the CDR3.

This clonotype was detected only a few times. The chain uses TRBV3-1 and TRBJ2-1, with D possibly being TRBD2 (5 bases). The germline V gene encodes CDR1 LGHDT and CDR2 YNNKEL (reference sequence). The CDR3 totals 17 residues. V lost 4 bases, J lost 8 bases, and 24 bases lay in between. The CDR3 loop is CASSRPKTSLGMDEQFF. Written as DNA, the CDR3 is TGTGCCAGCAGCCGTCCCAAAACCAGCCTCGGGATGGATGAGCAGTTCTTC.

The V call is TRBV3-1, the J call TRBJ2-1; 9 bases match TRBD2. Looked up from germline, CDR1 is LGHDT and CDR2 is YNNKEL (reference sequence). V was clipped by 0 bases and J by 4 bases; unmatched bases: 4. This CDR3 has 16 residues. The CDR3 bases are TGTGCCAGCAGCCAAGATCTAGCGGGAAAATACAATGAGCAGTTCTTC. This encodes CASSQDLAGKYNEQFF.

This clonotype has a handful of counts. The rearrangement uses TRBV29-1 and TRBJ2-1; D is undetermined. Germline V lookup: CDR1 SQVTM, CDR2 ANQGSEA. There are 11 residues in the CDR3. Between the trimmed V and J ends, which lost 8 bases and 5 bases, there was a span of 10 bases. The CDR3 loop reads CSRNGDNEQFF. DNA of the CDR3: TGCAGCAGGAACGGAGACAATGAGCAGTTCTTC.

This clonotype has ten or more counts. The chain recombines TRBV25-1 with TRBJ2-1; TRBD2 is a possible D gene (6 bases). Germline-derived CDR1 and CDR2 are MGHDK and SYGVNS. The CDR3 covers 14 residues. V was shortened by 6 bases and J by 0 bases, with 9 bases between the two germline ends. In nucleotides, the CDR3 is TGTGCCAGCAGGGGCGGGACCTCCTACAATGAGCAGTTCTTC. It is translated as CASRGGTSYNEQFF. The full variable domain, with the rest looked up from reference TRBV25-1 and TRBJ2-1, is EADIYQTPRYLVIGTGKKITLECSQTMGHDKMYWYQQDPGMELHLIHYSYGVNSTEKGDLSSESTVSRIRTEHFPLTLESARPSHTSQYLCASRGGTSYNEQFFGPGTRLTVL.

The rearrangement uses TRBV9 and TRBJ1-2, with D possibly matching TRBD1 (5 bases). Germline CDR1 reads SGDLS; CDR2 reads YYNGEE. V was clipped by 3 bases and J by 3 bases, with 15 bases between them. The CDR3 loop spans 15 amino acids. The CDR3 here is CASSAGRGPHYGYTF. DNA of the CDR3: TGTGCCAGCAGCGCCGGACGGGGACCCCACTATGGCTACACCTTC. Drawing the rest from reference TRBV9 and TRBJ1-2, the complete variable domain is DSGVTQTPKHLITATGQRVTLRCSPRSGDLSVYWYQQSLDQGLQFLIQYYNGEERAKGNILERFSAQQFPDLHSELNLSSLELGDSALYFCASSAGRGPHYGYTFGSGTRLTVV.

This chain connects TRBV19 to TRBJ2-4; D tentatively reads TRBD1 or TRBD2 (5 bases each). CDR3 length equals 13 residues. CDR1 is LNHDA, CDR2 SQIVND, per germline (reference sequence). V shed 4 bases and J shed 12 bases, with 16 bases lying between them. Here the CDR3 reads CASSKGLADSQYF. CDR3 sequence (DNA): TGTGCCAGTAGTAAGGGGCTAGCTGACTCTCAGTACTTC.

This clonotype has a handful of counts. The V gene is TRBV7-8, the J gene TRBJ2-1; D gene unclear. CDR1 and CDR2 from the germline V gene are SGHVS and FQNEAQ. V shed 1 base and J shed 2 bases, with 12 bases lying between them. CDR3 length: 16 residues. CDR3 DNA sequence: TGTGCCAGCAGCTTAGTGTCGGATGGGACCTACAATGAGCAGTTCTTC. Its translation: CASSLVSDGTYNEQFF.

In this sample, this clonotype turned up a few times. The V and J genes are TRBV10-3 and TRBJ2-1; weak D call: TRBD1 (6 bases). The V and J ends lost 11 bases and 2 bases respectively, with 10 bases between them. There are 12 residues in the CDR3. Germline CDR1 reads ENHRY; CDR2 reads SYGVKD. CDR3 in DNA: TGTGCCGCCGGGACAACCTACAATGAGCAGTTCTTC. Translation gives CAAGTTYNEQFF.

Points on this clonotype: A junction end diverges from the germline sequence, so it may reflect a read error. The chain links TRBV12-3 or TRBV12-4 to TRBJ2-3, with D hard to call. This CDR3 is built from 12 residues. CDR3 sequence (DNA): TGTGCCAGCAGTTTGAGGTTAGATACGGAGTATTTT. Encoded protein: CASSLRLDTEYF.

This clonotype was seen repeatedly, ten times or more. The rearrangement uses TRBV10-3 and TRBJ1-2; D gene unclear. This CDR3 has 16 residues. Trimming took off 4 bases at V and 4 bases at J, with 19 bases between the two ends. CDR1 is ENHRY and CDR2 is SYGVKD in the germline V gene. The CDR3 nucleotides are TGTGCCATCAGTGCCCTACGGCAGGCCCCCATCTATGGCTACACCTTC. It specifies CAISALRQAPIYGYTF.

On this clonotype itself: Compared with germline, one end of the junction differs, possibly owing to a read error. The chain couples TRBV20-1 to TRBJ2-5; D might be TRBD1 or TRBD2, each matching 5 bases. Germline V gene data show CDR1 as DFQATT and CDR2 as SNEGSKA (reference sequence). The CDR3 sequence is 12 residues long. The CDR3 nucleotides read TGCGGTGCTAGAGATAGGGTGTCCGGGGCGTACTTC. Protein sequence: CGARDRVSGAYF.

The chain joins TRBV28 to TRBJ1-6; D unclear. Between the trimmed V and J ends, which lost 5 bases and 7 bases, there was a span of 9 bases. CDR1 is MDHEN and CDR2 is SYDVKM in the germline V gene. The CDR3 is 13 residues long. The CDR3 here is CASSPPTNSPLHF. DNA for the CDR3: TGTGCCAGCAGTCCCCCGACGAATTCACCCCTCCACTTT. Complete variable domain (other parts from reference TRBV28 and TRBJ1-6): DVKVTQSSRYLVKRTGEKVFLECVQDMDHENMFWYRQDPGLGLRLIYFSYDVKMKEKGDIPEGYSVSREKKERFSLILESASTNQTSMYLCASSPPTNSPLHFGNGTRLTVT.

The V call is TRBV2, the J call TRBJ2-3, with 9 bases matching TRBD2. Germline V gene data show CDR1 as SNHLY and CDR2 as FYNNEI. The CDR3 length is 16 residues. J lost 4 bases, V lost 7 bases, and 12 bases had no gene match. The DNA of the CDR3 is TGTGCCAGCACGGCGTCCGGGACTAGCATGGCAGATACGCAGTATTTT. Its protein product is CASTASGTSMADTQYF.

V is TRBV13 and J is TRBJ2-3, with 7 bases matching TRBD1. V lost 1 base and J lost 1; bases outside the gene matches: 5. Germline V gene data show CDR1 as PRHDT and CDR2 as FYEKMQ (reference sequence). CDR3 length: 16 residues. The CDR3 DNA follows: TGTGCCAGCAGCTTAGAACAGGGGTTCCGCACAGATACGCAGTATTTT. Its translation: CASSLEQGFRTDTQYF.

The chain has TRBV7-6 and TRBJ1-2, with D unresolved. Germline CDR1 SGHVS, CDR2 FNYEAQ. V lost 5 bases and J 9 bases, leaving 19 bases between the germline ends. The CDR3 loop spans 14 amino acids. The CDR3 DNA sequence: TGTGCCAGCAGCGACCCGGGCGTGGTGTCCCGCTACACCTTC. Translating it yields CASSDPGVVSRYTF. The complete variable domain, with remaining parts taken from reference TRBV7-6 and TRBJ1-2, reads GAGVSQSPRYKVTKRGQDVALRCDPISGHVSLYWYRQALGQGPEFLTYFNYEAQQDKSGLPNDRFSAERPEGSISTLTIQRTEQRDSAMYRCASSDPGVVSRYTFGSGTRLTVV.

This chain connects TRBV19 to TRBJ2-1; tentative D call: TRBD2 (5 bases). From germline, CDR1 is LNHDA and CDR2 SQIVND (reference sequence). V dropped 6 bases and J dropped 3 bases, with 15 bases sitting between them. CDR3 size: 15 residues. The CDR3: CASRGWEADYNEQFF. CDR3 bases: TGTGCCAGTAGGGGCTGGGAAGCGGACTACAATGAGCAGTTCTTC.

This clonotype showed up just once. The chain carries TRBV6-5 and TRBJ1-6, with 8 bases aligning to TRBD1. The germline gives CDR1 MNHEY, CDR2 SVGAGI. The CDR3 covers 16 residues. V lost 3 bases and J lost 6; bases outside the gene matches: 7. The DNA of the CDR3 is TGTGCCAGCAGTTATGAGACAGGGGACTTTAATTCACCCCTCCACTTT. Protein: CASSYETGDFNSPLHF.

Comment on this clonotype: The final CDR3 position lacks the conserved phenylalanine or tryptophan, pointing to a likely read error. The V call is TRBV5-1, the J call TRBJ2-3; D is uncertain. The CDR3 contains 14 residues. Germline CDR1 reads SGHRS; CDR2 reads YFSETQ. Trimming pared 3 bases from V and 0 bases from J, leaving 8 bases between. CDR3 region: CASSWVDSTDTQYV. The CDR3 DNA sequence: TGCGCCAGCAGCTGGGTAGACAGCACAGATACGCAGTATGTT.

The chain is built from TRBV21-1 and TRBJ1-4; the D segment call TRBD1 is taken from the table without a DNA check. TRBV21-1 represents a pseudogene. CDR3 length equals 14 residues. The CDR3 is CAIPPRVPNEKLFF. The CDR3 DNA reads TGTGCCATCCCACCCAGGGTACCTAATGAAAAACTGTTTTTT.

This clonotype was seen more than once but under ten times. The rearrangement links TRBV14 to TRBJ1-1; D possibly corresponds to TRBD1 (6 bases). This CDR3 is built from 16 residues. Germline CDR1 reads SGHDN; CDR2 reads FVKESK. The V gene lost 0 bases and the J gene lost 0 bases, with 11 bases spanning the gap. This chain's CDR3 is CASSQDFGQLNTEAFF. CDR3 in DNA: TGTGCCAGCAGCCAAGATTTTGGACAGTTGAACACTGAAGCTTTCTTT.